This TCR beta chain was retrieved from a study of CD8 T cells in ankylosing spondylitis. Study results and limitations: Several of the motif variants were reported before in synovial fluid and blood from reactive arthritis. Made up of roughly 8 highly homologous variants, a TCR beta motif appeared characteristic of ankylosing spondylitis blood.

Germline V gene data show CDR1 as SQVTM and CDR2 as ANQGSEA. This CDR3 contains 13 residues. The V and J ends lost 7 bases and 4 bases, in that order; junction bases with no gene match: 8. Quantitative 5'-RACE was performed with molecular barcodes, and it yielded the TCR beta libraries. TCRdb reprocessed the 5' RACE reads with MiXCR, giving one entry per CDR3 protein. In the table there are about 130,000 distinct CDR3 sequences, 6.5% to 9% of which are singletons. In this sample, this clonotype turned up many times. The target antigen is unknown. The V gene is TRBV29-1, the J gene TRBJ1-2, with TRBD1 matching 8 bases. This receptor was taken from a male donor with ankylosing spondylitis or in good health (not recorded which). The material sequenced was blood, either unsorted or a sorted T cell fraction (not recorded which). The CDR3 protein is CSAGDRSGYGYTF. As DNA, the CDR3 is TGCAGCGCCGGGGACAGGAGTGGCTATGGCTACACCTTC. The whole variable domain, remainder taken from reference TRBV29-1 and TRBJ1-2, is SAVISQKPSRDICQRGTSLTIQCQVDSQVTMMFWYRQQPGQSLTLIATANQGSEATYESGFVIDKFPISRPNLTFSTLTVSNMSPEDSSIYLCSAGDRSGYGYTFGSGTRLTVV.